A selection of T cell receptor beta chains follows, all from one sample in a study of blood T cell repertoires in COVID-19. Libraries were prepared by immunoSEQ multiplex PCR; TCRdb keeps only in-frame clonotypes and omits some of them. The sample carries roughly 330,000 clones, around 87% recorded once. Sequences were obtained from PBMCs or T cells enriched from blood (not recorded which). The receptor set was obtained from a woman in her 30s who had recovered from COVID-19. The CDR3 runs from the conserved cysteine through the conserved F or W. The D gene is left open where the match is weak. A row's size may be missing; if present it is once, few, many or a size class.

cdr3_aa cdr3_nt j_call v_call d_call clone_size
CASSSWPGDTDTQYF TGTGCCAGCAGTTCCTGGCCGGGAGACACAGATACGCAGTATTTT TRBJ2-3 TRBV27 - once
CATSDGDSPGGQPQHF TGTGCCACCAGTGACGGGGACAGCCCCGGGGGTCAGCCCCAGCATTTT TRBJ1-5 TRBV24-1 TRBD1 -
CASSVDPSTDTQYF TGTGCCAGCAGCGTAGATCCAAGCACAGATACGCAGTATTTT TRBJ2-3 TRBV9 - once
CASGLPLAGTGEEQYF TGTGCTAGTGGTTTGCCTCTCGCCGGGACAGGGGAAGAGCAGTACTTC TRBJ2-7 TRBV12-5 TRBD1 -
CASAAGRGDGYTF TGCGCCAGCGCGGCGGGCAGGGGAGATGGCTACACCTTC TRBJ1-2 TRBV5-1 - -
CAWRRRGNYGYTF TGTGCCTGGAGGCGGAGGGGCAACTATGGCTACACCTTC TRBJ1-2 TRBV30 - -
CASSLPGGDPYEQYF TGCGCCAGCAGCCTCCCGGGAGGGGACCCCTACGAGCAGTACTTC TRBJ2-7 TRBV4-1 TRBD2 few
CASSLSQGLGYTF TGTGCCAGCAGCCTCTCACAGGGGCTTGGCTACACCTTC TRBJ1-2 TRBV7-3 TRBD1 -
CASSLGQGAWNEQYF TGTGCCAGCAGCTTGGGGCAGGGGGCGTGGAACGAGCAGTACTTC TRBJ2-7 TRBV5-6 TRBD1 -
CASSIEGLAGPDTQYF TGTGCCAGTAGTATAGAGGGACTAGCGGGGCCCGATACGCAGTATTTT TRBJ2-3 TRBV19 TRBD2 -
CASSESGLGGYTF TGTGCCAGCAGTGAATCAGGGTTGGGAGGCTACACCTTC TRBJ1-2 TRBV2 - once
CASPPVEGNTGELFF TGTGCTAGCCCCCCAGTTGAGGGGAACACCGGGGAGCTGTTTTTT TRBJ2-2 TRBV12-5 - -
CASSLSGVDGYTF TGTGCCAGCAGTTTATCAGGGGTCGATGGCTACACCTTC TRBJ1-2 TRBV27 - -
CASSQDLFANYGYTF TGCGCCAGCAGCCAAGATCTATTCGCTAACTATGGCTACACCTTC TRBJ1-2 TRBV4-3 - -
CAWSPGGDSPLHF TGTGCCTGGAGTCCTGGGGGGGATTCACCCCTCCACTTT TRBJ1-6 TRBV30 - -
CASRSGTGVRMGGQPQHF TGTGCCAGCCGGTCCGGGACAGGGGTCAGAATGGGCGGTCAGCCCCAGCATTTT TRBJ1-5 TRBV28 TRBD1 -
CASSQERVQLGNTIYF TGCGCCAGCAGCCAAGAGAGGGTCCAGCTTGGAAACACCATATATTTT TRBJ1-3 TRBV4-1 - -
CASSLLAAQETQYF TGTGCCAGCAGCCTACTAGCGGCCCAAGAGACCCAGTACTTC TRBJ2-5 TRBV2 TRBD2 -
CASSLAGINYGYTF TGTGCCAGCAGTTTAGCAGGGATCAACTATGGCTACACCTTC TRBJ1-2 TRBV27 - -
CASSPGRGILTDTQYF TGCGCCAGCAGCCCAGGGAGGGGCATCTTAACAGATACGCAGTATTTT TRBJ2-3 TRBV5-1 TRBD2 -
CASSLFPGYGYTF TGTGCCAGCAGTTTATTCCCAGGCTATGGCTACACCTTC TRBJ1-2 TRBV12-3/TRBV12-4 - -
CASSPGQIYGYTF TGCGCCAGCAGCCCGGGACAGATCTATGGCTACACCTTC TRBJ1-2 TRBV5-1 TRBD1 few